This entry lists 29 T cell receptor beta chains sequenced from one sample in a study of T cells expressing NK-cell markers. TCRdb re-called the 5' RACE reads and shows each CDR3 protein once, DNA omitted. The clone table shows 550,000 to 600,000 distinct CDR3 sequences, with the ten largest holding approximately 3.6%. Sequenced input: blood T cells: a sorted CD56 or NKG2C T cell subset, CD4+ or CD8+ T cells, or bulk PBMC T cells (not recorded which). Receptor source: a man aged 18-30 years in good health.

V gene TRBV20-1 combines with J gene TRBJ2-5; TCRdb names TRBD1, which stays unverified in the absence of DNA. CDR3 length: 16 amino acids. The V gene's germline CDR1 is DFQATT and CDR2 SNEGSKA (reference sequence). CDR3 protein: CSARTPGGENQETQYF.

The chain combines TRBV20-1 with TRBJ1-6; TCRdb designates TRBD1, a call that cannot be tested without DNA. This CDR3 has 13 amino acids. Germline V lookup: CDR1 DFQATT, CDR2 SNEGSKA (reference sequence). This chain's CDR3 is CSAGTGWNSPLHF.

The chain links TRBV7-9 to TRBJ2-1. Germline V CDR1 and CDR2: SEHNR, FQNEAQ (reference sequence). The CDR3 sequence is 15 residues long. The CDR3 sequence is CASSSGPSRDNEQFF.

The rearrangement joins TRBV29-1 to TRBJ2-7. Germline loops: CDR1 SQVTM, CDR2 ANQGSEA. The CDR3 runs to 12 residues. The CDR3 loop is CSVAASSYEQYF.

This rearrangement joins TRBV28 to TRBJ2-1; the TRBD2 assignment by TCRdb is unverifiable without DNA. Germline V gene lookup returns CDR1 MDHEN and CDR2 SYDVKM. The CDR3 runs 16 residues. The CDR3 sequence: CASRFAGTSVVGEQFF. Full variable domain (rest looked up from reference TRBV28 and TRBJ2-1): DVKVTQSSRYLVKRTGEKVFLECVQDMDHENMFWYRQDPGLGLRLIYFSYDVKMKEKGDIPEGYSVSREKKERFSLILESASTNQTSMYLCASRFAGTSVVGEQFFGPGTRLTVL.

The chain has TRBV5-1 and TRBJ1-5; TCRdb designates TRBD1, a call that cannot be tested without DNA. Germline V gene lookup returns CDR1 SGHRS and CDR2 YFSETQ. The CDR3 totals 16 residues. CDR3 sequence: CASSAESGTGNQPQHF.

The chain combines TRBV7-9 with TRBJ1-4; TCRdb designates TRBD1, a call that cannot be tested without DNA. Looked up from germline, CDR1 is SEHNR and CDR2 is FQNEAQ (reference sequence). The CDR3 runs 12 residues. The CDR3 loop is CASQGVNEKLFF.

V gene TRBV5-5 combines with J gene TRBJ2-1; the TCRdb D gene call, TRBD2, has no DNA to confirm it. The germline gives CDR1 SGHKS, CDR2 YYEKEE (reference sequence). This CDR3 has 17 residues. CDR3 residues: CASSVGTSGRSHNEQFF.

The chain joins TRBV29-1 to TRBJ2-7. CDR3 size: 13 residues. Germline loops: CDR1 SQVTM, CDR2 ANQGSEA. CDR3 sequence reads: CSVENRGSYEQYF.

The gene calls are TRBV12-3 or TRBV12-4 and TRBJ2-7; the D call from TCRdb, TRBD1, cannot be confirmed without DNA. The CDR3 extends over 14 amino acids. CDR3 amino acids: CASLRGMGSYEQYF.

The chain joins TRBV11-2 to TRBJ2-3; TCRdb outputs TRBD1, but without DNA this stays unchecked. The CDR3 has 14 amino acids. Germline V CDR1 and CDR2: SGHAT, FQNNGV. This chain's CDR3 is CASSPGVPPDTQYF.

This chain connects TRBV5-1 to TRBJ2-5; TCRdb indicates TRBD2, and absent DNA this call remains unverified. The germline V gene encodes CDR1 SGHRS and CDR2 YFSETQ. The CDR3 has 18 amino acids. This CDR3 reads CASSLNQASGRTQETQYF.

The chain is built from TRBV2 and TRBJ2-1; TCRdb calls TRBD1, which cannot be checked without DNA. The CDR3 contains 15 residues. The germline V gene encodes CDR1 SNHLY and CDR2 FYNNEI. The CDR3 spells CASTVRGLLGNEQFF.

V is TRBV5-1 and J is TRBJ2-3; TCRdb picks TRBD1, but there is no DNA to check that call. The CDR3 runs to 14 residues. Germline V gene sequence: CDR1 SGHRS, CDR2 YFSETQ. The CDR3 sequence: CASSPGVRQDTQYF.

The chain uses TRBV12-3 or TRBV12-4 and TRBJ1-5. This CDR3 is 15 amino acids long. Here the CDR3 reads CASSLSIGGHQPQHF.

This chain connects TRBV7-9 to TRBJ2-1; TCRdb returns TRBD2, unconfirmable since there is no DNA. The CDR3 runs 14 residues. Germline CDR1 reads SEHNR; CDR2 reads FQNEAQ (reference sequence). CDR3 sequence: CASSLGGVKNEQFF.

The V and J genes are TRBV27 and TRBJ2-7; TCRdb's D call of TRBD1 is untestable without DNA. Germline V gene sequence: CDR1 MNHEY, CDR2 SMNVEV (reference sequence). The CDR3 consists of 15 residues. Here the CDR3 reads CASSLERTAFGEQYF.

The chain has TRBV9 and TRBJ2-1; absent DNA, TCRdb's TRBD1 call cannot be checked. CDR1 is SGDLS, CDR2 YYNGEE, per germline. CDR3 size: 14 residues. The CDR3: CASSVEGSKDEQFF.

J is TRBJ2-2 and V is TRBV28; the TCRdb D gene call, TRBD1, has no DNA to confirm it. CDR1 and CDR2 from the germline V gene are MDHEN and SYDVKM. The CDR3 is made up of 15 amino acids. CDR3 amino acids: CASSTVGTFGGELFF.

The chain is built from TRBV20-1 and TRBJ2-3; with no DNA, the TCRdb D assignment of TRBD2 cannot be verified. Germline CDR1 and CDR2: DFQATT and SNEGSKA (reference sequence). This CDR3 has 16 residues. CDR3 amino acids: CSANQREGLGTDTQYF.

The chain couples TRBV29-1 to TRBJ2-7; the TRBD1 assignment by TCRdb is unverifiable without DNA. CDR3 length: 13 amino acids. Germline V lookup: CDR1 SQVTM, CDR2 ANQGSEA. The CDR3 loop reads CSVETQQGYEQYF.

J is TRBJ2-7 and V is TRBV6-2 or TRBV6-3; TCRdb's assignment of TRBD2 cannot be checked, as there is no DNA. CDR3 length equals 15 residues. Germline loops: CDR1 MNHEY, CDR2 SVGEGT. CDR3 amino acids: CASKTSGGSSYEQYF.

The rearrangement uses TRBV19 and TRBJ2-1; absent DNA, TCRdb's TRBD2 call cannot be checked. Germline V lookup: CDR1 LNHDA, CDR2 SQIVND (reference sequence). This CDR3 has 16 residues. CDR3 protein: CASSWVTSSPTDEQFF.

CDR3 sequence reads: CASSAELANTGELFF. The rearrangement joins TRBV5-5 to TRBJ2-2. Germline V gene lookup returns CDR1 SGHKS and CDR2 YYEKEE (reference sequence). The CDR3 consists of 15 residues. Full variable domain (rest looked up from reference TRBV5-5 and TRBJ2-2): DAGVTQSPTHLIKTRGQQVTLRCSPISGHKSVSWYQQVLGQGPQFIFQYYEKEERGRGNFPDRFSARQFPNYSSELNVNALLLGDSALYLCASSAELANTGELFFGEGSRLTVL.

The rearrangement uses TRBV7-2 and TRBJ1-2; as DNA is missing, the TRBD1 call by TCRdb cannot be tested. The germline gives CDR1 SGHTA, CDR2 FQGNSA. The CDR3 runs to 14 residues. CDR3 protein: CASAPPRPGHGYTF.

The chain combines TRBV4-3 with TRBJ2-1; the TRBD2 assignment by TCRdb is unverifiable without DNA. In germline, CDR1 is LGHNA, CDR2 YSLEER. This CDR3 is 15 amino acids long. The CDR3 region is CASSQSGPGGGEQFF.

The chain employs TRBV7-9 and TRBJ2-7; TCRdb outputs TRBD1, but without DNA this stays unchecked. Germline loops: CDR1 SEHNR, CDR2 FQNEAQ (reference sequence). This CDR3 contains 16 residues. The CDR3 protein is CASSLGFTHGRGEQYF.

The CDR3 region is CASNPRLVGGLYNEQFF. The chain has TRBV6-1 and TRBJ2-1; absent DNA, TCRdb's TRBD2 call cannot be checked. Looked up from germline, CDR1 is MNHNS and CDR2 is SASEGT. The CDR3 runs to 17 residues.

The chain employs TRBV29-1 and TRBJ1-1; the D call from TCRdb, TRBD1, cannot be confirmed without DNA. CDR3 size: 14 residues. Germline V CDR1 and CDR2: SQVTM, ANQGSEA. CDR3: CSVAQARVNTEAFF.